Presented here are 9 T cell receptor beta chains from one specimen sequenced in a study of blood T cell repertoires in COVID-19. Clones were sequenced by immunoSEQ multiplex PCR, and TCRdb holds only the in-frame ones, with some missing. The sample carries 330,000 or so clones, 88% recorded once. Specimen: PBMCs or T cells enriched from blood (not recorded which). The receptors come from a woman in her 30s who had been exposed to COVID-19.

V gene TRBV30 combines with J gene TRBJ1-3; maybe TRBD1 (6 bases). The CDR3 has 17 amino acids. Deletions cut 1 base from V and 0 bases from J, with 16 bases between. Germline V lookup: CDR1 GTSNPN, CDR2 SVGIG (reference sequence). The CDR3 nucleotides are TGTGCCTGGAGTGGCGGGGGGCCAGGGCCCTCTGGAAACACCATATATTTT. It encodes CAWSGGGPGPSGNTIYF.

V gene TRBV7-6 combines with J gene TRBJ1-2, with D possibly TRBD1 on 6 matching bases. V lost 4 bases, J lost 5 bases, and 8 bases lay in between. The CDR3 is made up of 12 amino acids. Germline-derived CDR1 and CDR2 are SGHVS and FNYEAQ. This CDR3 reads CASSYGQYGYTF. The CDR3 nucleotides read TGTGCCAGCAGCTACGGACAGTATGGCTACACCTTC.

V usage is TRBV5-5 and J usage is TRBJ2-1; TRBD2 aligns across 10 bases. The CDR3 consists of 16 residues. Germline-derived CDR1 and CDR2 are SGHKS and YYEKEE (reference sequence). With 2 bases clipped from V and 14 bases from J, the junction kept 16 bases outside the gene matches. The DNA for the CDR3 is TGTGCCAGCAGCTTCATTTCCGGGACTAGCGACATTGGGGAGTTCTTC. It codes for CASSFISGTSDIGEFF. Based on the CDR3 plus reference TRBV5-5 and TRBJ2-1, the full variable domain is DAGVTQSPTHLIKTRGQQVTLRCSPISGHKSVSWYQQVLGQGPQFIFQYYEKEERGRGNFPDRFSARQFPNYSSELNVNALLLGDSALYLCASSFISGTSDIGEFFGPGTRLTVL.

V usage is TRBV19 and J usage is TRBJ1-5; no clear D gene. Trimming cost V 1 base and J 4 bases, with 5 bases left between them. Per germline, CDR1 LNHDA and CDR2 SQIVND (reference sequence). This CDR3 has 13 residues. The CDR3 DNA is TGTGCCAGTAGTATAGCCCAAAATCAGCCCCAGCATTTT. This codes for CASSIAQNQPQHF.

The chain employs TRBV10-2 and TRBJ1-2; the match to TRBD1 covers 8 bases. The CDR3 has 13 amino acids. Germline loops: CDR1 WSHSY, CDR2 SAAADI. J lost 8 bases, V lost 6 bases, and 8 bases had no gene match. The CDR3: CASRRGQAEGYTF. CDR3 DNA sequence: TGCGCCAGCAGGAGGGGACAGGCCGAGGGCTACACCTTC.

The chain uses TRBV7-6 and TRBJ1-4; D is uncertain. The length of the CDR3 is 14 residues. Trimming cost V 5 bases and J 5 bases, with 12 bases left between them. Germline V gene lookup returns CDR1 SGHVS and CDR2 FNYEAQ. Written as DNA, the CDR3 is TGTGCCAGCAGCCTCGAAACCCTAAATGAAAAACTGTTTTTT. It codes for CASSLETLNEKLFF. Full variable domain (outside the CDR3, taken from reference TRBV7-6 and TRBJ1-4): GAGVSQSPRYKVTKRGQDVALRCDPISGHVSLYWYRQALGQGPEFLTYFNYEAQQDKSGLPNDRFSAERPEGSISTLTIQRTEQRDSAMYRCASSLETLNEKLFFGSGTQLSVL.

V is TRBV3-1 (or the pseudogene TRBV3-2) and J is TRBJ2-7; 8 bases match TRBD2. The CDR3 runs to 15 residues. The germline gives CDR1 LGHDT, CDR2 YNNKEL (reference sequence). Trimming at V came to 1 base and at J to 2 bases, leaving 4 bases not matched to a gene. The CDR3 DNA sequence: TGTGCCAGCAGCCAAGTGACTAGCGCTACCTACGAGCAGTACTTC. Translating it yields CASSQVTSATYEQYF.

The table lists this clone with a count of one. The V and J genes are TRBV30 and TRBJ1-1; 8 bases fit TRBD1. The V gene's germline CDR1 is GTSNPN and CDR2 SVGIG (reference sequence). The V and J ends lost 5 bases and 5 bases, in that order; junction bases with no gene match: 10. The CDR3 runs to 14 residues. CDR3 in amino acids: CAWRTPGGYTEAFF. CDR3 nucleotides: TGTGCCTGGCGGACCCCAGGGGGCTATACTGAAGCTTTCTTT. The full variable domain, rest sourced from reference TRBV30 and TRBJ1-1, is SQTIHQWPATLVQPVGSPLSLECTVEGTSNPNLYWYRQAAGRGLQLLFYSVGIGQISSEVPQNLSASRPQDRQFILSSKKLLLSDSGFYLCAWRTPGGYTEAFFGQGTRLTVV.

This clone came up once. The CDR3 nucleotides read TGTGCCATTGCACGGGACACGAACACCGGGGAGCTGTTTTTT. Its translation is CAIARDTNTGELFF. The J gene is TRBJ2-2, the V gene TRBV24-1; perhaps TRBD1 as D (6 bases). The germline gives CDR1 KGHDR, CDR2 SFDVKD. The CDR3 runs 14 residues. The V end lost 11 bases, the J end lost 0 bases, and 12 bases lay between the germline ends.